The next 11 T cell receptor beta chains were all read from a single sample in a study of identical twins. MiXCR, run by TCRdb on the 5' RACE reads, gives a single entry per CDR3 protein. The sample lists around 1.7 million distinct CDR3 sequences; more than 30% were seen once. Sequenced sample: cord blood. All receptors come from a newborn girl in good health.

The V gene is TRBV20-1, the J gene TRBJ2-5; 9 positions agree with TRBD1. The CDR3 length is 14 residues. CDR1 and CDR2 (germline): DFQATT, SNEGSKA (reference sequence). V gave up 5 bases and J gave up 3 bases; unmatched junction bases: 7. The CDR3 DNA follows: TGCAGTGCTGGGGGACAGGGATGGAAAGAGACCCAGTACTTC. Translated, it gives CSAGGQGWKETQYF.

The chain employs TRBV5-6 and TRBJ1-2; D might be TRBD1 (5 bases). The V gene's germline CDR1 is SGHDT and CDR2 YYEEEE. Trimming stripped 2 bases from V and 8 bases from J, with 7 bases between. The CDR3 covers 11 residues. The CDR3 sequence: CASSFDSGYTF. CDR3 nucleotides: TGTGCCAGCAGCTTCGACAGCGGCTACACCTTC.

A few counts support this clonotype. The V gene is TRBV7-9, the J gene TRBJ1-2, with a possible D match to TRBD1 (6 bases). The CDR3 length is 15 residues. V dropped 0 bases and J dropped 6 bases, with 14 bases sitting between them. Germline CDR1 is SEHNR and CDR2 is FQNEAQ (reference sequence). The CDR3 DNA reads TGTGCCAGCAGCTTAGCTCCGGGGGCTATTAATGGCTACACCTTC. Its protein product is CASSLAPGAINGYTF.

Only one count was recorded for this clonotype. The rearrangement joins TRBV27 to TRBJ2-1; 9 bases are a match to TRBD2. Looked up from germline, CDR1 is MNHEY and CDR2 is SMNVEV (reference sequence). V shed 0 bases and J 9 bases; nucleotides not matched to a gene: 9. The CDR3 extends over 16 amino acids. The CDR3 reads CASSLSGRGGRFEQFF. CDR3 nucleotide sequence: TGTGCCAGCAGTTTATCCGGGCGGGGGGGCCGTTTTGAGCAGTTCTTC.

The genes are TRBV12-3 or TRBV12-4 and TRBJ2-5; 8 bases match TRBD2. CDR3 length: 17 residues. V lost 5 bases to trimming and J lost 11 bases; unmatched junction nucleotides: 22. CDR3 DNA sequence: TGTGCCAGCAGTCTACTAGGGGGGCCAGCGGGAGTCAATGAGCAGTACTTC. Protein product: CASSLLGGPAGVNEQYF.

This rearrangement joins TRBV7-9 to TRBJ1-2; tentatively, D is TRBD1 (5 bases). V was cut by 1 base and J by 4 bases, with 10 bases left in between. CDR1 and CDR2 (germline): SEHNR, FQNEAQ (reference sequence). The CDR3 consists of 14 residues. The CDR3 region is CASSLDQGFYGYTF. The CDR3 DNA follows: TGTGCCAGCAGCTTAGACCAGGGTTTCTATGGCTACACCTTC.

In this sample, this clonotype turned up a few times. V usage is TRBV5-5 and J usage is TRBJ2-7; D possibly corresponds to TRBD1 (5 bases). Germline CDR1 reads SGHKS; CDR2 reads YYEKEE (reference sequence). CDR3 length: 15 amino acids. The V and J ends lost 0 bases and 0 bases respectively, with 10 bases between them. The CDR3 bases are TGTGCCAGCAGCTTGGAGGGGATGAGCTCCTACGAGCAGTACTTC. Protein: CASSLEGMSSYEQYF.

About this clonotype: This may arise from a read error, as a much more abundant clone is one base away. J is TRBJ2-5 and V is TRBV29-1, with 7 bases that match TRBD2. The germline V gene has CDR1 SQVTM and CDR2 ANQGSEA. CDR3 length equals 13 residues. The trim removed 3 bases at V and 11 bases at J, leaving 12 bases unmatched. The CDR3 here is CSVDGRWSNEQYF. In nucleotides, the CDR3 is TGCAGCGTTGACGGGAGGTGGAGCAATGAGCAGTACTTC.

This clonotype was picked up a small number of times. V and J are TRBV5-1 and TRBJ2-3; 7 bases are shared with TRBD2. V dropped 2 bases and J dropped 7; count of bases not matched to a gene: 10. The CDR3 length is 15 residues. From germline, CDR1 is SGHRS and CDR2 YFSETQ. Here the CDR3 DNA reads TGCGCCAGCAGCTTTCATGGGCTAGCGGATTATACGCAGTATTTT. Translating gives CASSFHGLADYTQYF.

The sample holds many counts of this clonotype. The CDR3 region has the DNA TGTGCCATCATGGGGACAGGGGGATCCTACAATGAGCAGTTCTTC. Its protein product is CAIMGTGGSYNEQFF. This chain uses TRBV10-3 with TRBJ2-1; 11 bases are shared with TRBD1. The CDR3 runs 15 residues. CDR1 ENHRY and CDR2 SYGVKD come from the germline V gene. V lost 7 bases and J lost 1; bases outside the gene matches: 3.

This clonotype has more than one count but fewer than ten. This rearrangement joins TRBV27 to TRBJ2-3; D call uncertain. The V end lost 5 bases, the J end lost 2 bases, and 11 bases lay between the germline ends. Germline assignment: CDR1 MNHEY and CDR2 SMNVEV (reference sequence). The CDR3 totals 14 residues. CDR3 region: CASSPSTVTDTQYF. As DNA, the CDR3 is TGTGCCAGCAGTCCCTCCACCGTCACAGATACGCAGTATTTT.